This is a list of T cell receptor beta chains from one sample in a study of beta chain features in type 1 diabetes. Profiling relied on immunoSEQ multiplex PCR, and the TCRdb table lists in-frame clones only, not all of them. The table has under 300,000 clones, roughly 20% seen once. The sample was naive CD4+ T cells from blood. Receptor source: a woman aged 40-49 years with type 1 diabetes. The CDR3 runs from the conserved cysteine through the conserved F or W. Fields, in order: V gene, D gene, clone size, J gene, CDR3 protein, CDR3 DNA. D genes are given only for firm matches. Size is stated for part of the rows, as once, few or many counts, or as a class when the clone is expanded.

V: TRBV2
D: .
size: .
J: TRBJ1-6
CDR3: CASFRGYNSPLHF
DNA: TGTGCCAGCTTTCGGGGCTATAATTCACCCCTCCACTTT

V: TRBV11-2
D: .
size: few
J: TRBJ2-5
CDR3: CASRPQGSETQYF
DNA: TGTGCCAGCCGTCCTCAGGGGTCCGAGACCCAGTACTTC

V: TRBV4-3
D: .
size: .
J: TRBJ1-6
CDR3: CASSQEAGKSPLHF
DNA: TGCGCCAGCAGCCAAGAGGCGGGGAAGTCACCCCTCCACTTT

V: TRBV7-9
D: .
size: .
J: TRBJ2-3
CDR3: CASSSRSSTDTQYF
DNA: TGTGCCAGCAGCTCTCGGAGTAGCACAGATACGCAGTATTTT

V: TRBV19
D: .
size: .
J: TRBJ1-2
CDR3: CASTTPREGVAGYTF
DNA: TGTGCCAGTACCACCCCGAGAGAAGGAGTAGCTGGCTACACCTTC

V: TRBV7-2
D: .
size: .
J: TRBJ1-2
CDR3: CASSLAREIYGYTF
DNA: TGTGCCAGCAGCTTAGCGCGGGAGATCTATGGCTACACCTTC

V: TRBV7-9
D: TRBD1
size: few
J: TRBJ2-7
CDR3: CASSWDRGQGQYF
DNA: TGTGCCAGCAGTTGGGACAGGGGTCAAGGACAGTACTTC

V: TRBV5-4
D: TRBD2
size: few
J: TRBJ2-2
CDR3: CASSALAGGQTGELFF
DNA: TGTGCCAGCAGCGCCCTAGCGGGGGGCCAAACCGGGGAGCTGTTTTTT

V: TRBV29-1
D: TRBD1
size: few
J: TRBJ2-1
CDR3: CSGDRGENNEQFF
DNA: TGCAGCGGAGACAGGGGGGAGAACAATGAGCAGTTCTTC

V: TRBV29-1
D: TRBD1
size: few
J: TRBJ1-2
CDR3: CGMKGQGVNYGYTF
DNA: TGCGGTATGAAGGGACAGGGGGTAAACTATGGCTACACCTTC

V: TRBV6-6
D: .
size: few
J: TRBJ2-3
CDR3: CASRPGSTDTQYF
DNA: TGTGCCAGCAGACCGGGTAGCACAGATACGCAGTATTTT

V: TRBV4-1
D: .
size: .
J: TRBJ1-1
CDR3: CASSPSGAPGNTEAFF
DNA: TGCGCCAGCAGCCCGAGCGGAGCCCCCGGGAACACTGAAGCTTTCTTT

V: TRBV5-6
D: .
size: .
J: TRBJ2-7
CDR3: CASSHDMGADEQYF
DNA: TGTGCCAGCAGCCATGACATGGGGGCAGACGAGCAGTACTTC

V: TRBV10-3
D: TRBD2
size: .
J: TRBJ2-4
CDR3: CAISESRSAGDIQYF
DNA: TGTGCCATCAGTGAGTCGCGGTCAGCGGGGGACATTCAGTACTTC

V: TRBV7-2
D: .
size: .
J: TRBJ2-1
CDR3: CASSPPGSSYNEQFF
DNA: TGTGCCAGCAGCCCCCCAGGTAGCTCCTACAATGAGCAGTTCTTC

V: TRBV4-1
D: .
size: few
J: TRBJ1-5
CDR3: CASSQDRQGSNQPQHF
DNA: TGCGCCAGCAGCCAAGATCGACAAGGTAGCAATCAGCCCCAGCATTTT

V: TRBV28
D: .
size: few
J: TRBJ2-5
CDR3: CASGNNRGGGETQYF
DNA: TGTGCCAGCGGGAACAACAGGGGAGGAGGAGAGACCCAGTACTTC

V: TRBV4-2
D: TRBD2
size: .
J: TRBJ2-7
CDR3: CASSQERETVYEQYF
DNA: TGTGCCAGCAGCCAAGAGCGGGAGACAGTCTACGAGCAGTACTTC

V: TRBV9
D: .
size: few
J: TRBJ2-1
CDR3: CASSVVGGASWDEQFF
DNA: TGTGCCAGCAGCGTAGTAGGGGGAGCCTCGTGGGATGAGCAGTTCTTC

V: TRBV23-1
D: .
size: few
J: TRBJ2-1
CDR3: CASSHGRGTYNEQFF
DNA: TGCGCCAGCAGTCACGGACGGGGAACCTACAATGAGCAGTTCTTC

V: TRBV29-1
D: .
size: few
J: TRBJ2-5
CDR3: CSVGEPGETQYF
DNA: TGCAGCGTTGGTGAGCCGGGGGAGACCCAGTACTTC

V: TRBV7-2
D: .
size: .
J: TRBJ2-1
CDR3: CASSRRAQGKNEQFF
DNA: TGTGCCAGCAGCCGACGGGCGCAGGGGAAGAATGAGCAGTTCTTC

V: TRBV29-1
D: .
size: few
J: TRBJ1-1
CDR3: CSVDRGFFGAFF
DNA: TGCAGCGTTGACAGAGGATTTTTTGGAGCTTTCTTT

V: TRBV4-3
D: .
size: .
J: TRBJ2-5
CDR3: CASSQDSQPPYF
DNA: TGCGCCAGCAGCCAAGATTCACAGCCGCCGTACTTC

V: TRBV29-1
D: .
size: .
J: TRBJ2-5
CDR3: CSHDASSGTQYF
DNA: TGCAGCCACGACGCGTCTTCAGGGACCCAGTACTTC

V: TRBV28
D: .
size: .
J: TRBJ1-1
CDR3: CASSPPDRNAEAFF
DNA: TGTGCCAGCAGTCCCCCCGACAGGAACGCTGAAGCTTTCTTT

V: TRBV30
D: TRBD1
size: .
J: TRBJ2-3
CDR3: CAWSRGQGGLRDTQYF
DNA: TGTGCCTGGAGTCGGGGACAGGGGGGCCTCAGGGATACGCAGTATTTT

V: TRBV9
D: TRBD1
size: few
J: TRBJ2-5
CDR3: CASSKGQGSLYQETQYF
DNA: TGTGCCAGCAGCAAGGGACAGGGGTCCTTGTACCAAGAGACCCAGTACTTC

V: TRBV19
D: .
size: .
J: TRBJ1-1
CDR3: CASTPEVRTEAFF
DNA: TGTGCCAGTACCCCAGAGGTTCGCACTGAAGCTTTCTTT

V: TRBV4-2
D: TRBD2
size: .
J: TRBJ2-7
CDR3: CASSQVGGPSSQQYF
DNA: TGTGCCAGCAGCCAGGTGGGAGGGCCCTCGTCACAGCAGTACTTC

V: TRBV19
D: .
size: once
J: TRBJ2-5
CDR3: CASSIGGVETQYF
DNA: TGTGCCAGTAGTATTGGCGGCGTGGAGACCCAGTACTTC

V: TRBV5-6
D: TRBD2
size: .
J: TRBJ2-1
CDR3: CASSSSGGQQFF
DNA: TGTGCCAGCAGCTCCTCGGGAGGTCAGCAGTTCTTC

V: TRBV28
D: .
size: .
J: TRBJ2-4
CDR3: CASMGAAIPPADIQYF
DNA: TGTGCCTCGATGGGGGCAGCAATACCCCCCGCGGACATTCAGTACTTC

V: TRBV2
D: .
size: few
J: TRBJ1-2
CDR3: CASSRGIGGSYTF
DNA: TGTGCCAGCAGTCGGGGTATAGGGGGAAGCTACACCTTC

V: TRBV6-5
D: TRBD1
size: .
J: TRBJ1-4
CDR3: CASRSTGRGKLFF
DNA: TGTGCCAGCAGATCGACAGGGCGGGGAAAACTGTTTTTT

V: TRBV27
D: TRBD1
size: few
J: TRBJ2-6
CDR3: CASRVRGTRAGANVLTF
DNA: TGTGCCAGCAGGGTCAGGGGGACAAGGGCCGGGGCCAACGTCCTGACTTTC

V: TRBV11-3
D: .
size: few
J: TRBJ2-7
CDR3: CASSLGDSVEQYF
DNA: TGTGCCAGCAGCTTAGGGGACTCTGTCGAGCAGTACTTC

V: TRBV4-3
D: .
size: few
J: TRBJ1-5
CDR3: CASSQSDYGGQPQHF
DNA: TGCGCCAGCAGCCAATCCGACTATGGGGGGCAGCCCCAGCATTTT

V: TRBV4-3
D: .
size: few
J: TRBJ1-1
CDR3: CASSQEWGRADTEAFF
DNA: TGCGCCAGCAGCCAAGAGTGGGGCAGGGCAGACACTGAAGCTTTCTTT

V: TRBV7-3
D: .
size: few
J: TRBJ2-2
CDR3: CASSLALGELFF
DNA: TGTGCCAGCAGCTTAGCTCTAGGGGAGCTGTTTTTT

V: TRBV10-3
D: .
size: few
J: TRBJ1-6
CDR3: CAIRGGESSYNSPLHF
DNA: TGTGCCATCAGGGGAGGGGAGAGCTCCTATAATTCACCCCTCCACTTT

V: TRBV7-9
D: .
size: .
J: TRBJ2-1
CDR3: CASSGGSSYNEQFF
DNA: TGTGCCAGCAGCGGTGGCAGCTCCTACAATGAGCAGTTCTTC

V: TRBV18
D: .
size: .
J: TRBJ1-3
CDR3: CASSPSSSGNTIYF
DNA: TGTGCCAGCTCACCCAGTTCGTCTGGAAACACCATATATTTT

V: TRBV7-3
D: .
size: .
J: TRBJ2-1
CDR3: CASSLRTEYNEQFF
DNA: TGTGCCAGCAGCCTCCGGACAGAATACAATGAGCAGTTCTTC

V: TRBV5-4
D: .
size: few
J: TRBJ2-1
CDR3: CASSLWALDEQFF
DNA: TGTGCCAGCAGCTTGTGGGCTCTCGATGAGCAGTTCTTC

V: TRBV19
D: .
size: few
J: TRBJ1-4
CDR3: CASSIWGPTEKLFF
DNA: TGTGCCAGTAGTATATGGGGCCCCACGGAAAAACTGTTTTTT

V: TRBV9
D: .
size: few
J: TRBJ1-1
CDR3: CASSVKGSGEAFF
DNA: TGTGCCAGCAGCGTCAAGGGGTCAGGTGAAGCTTTCTTT

V: TRBV9
D: TRBD2
size: few
J: TRBJ2-1
CDR3: CASSPQTSGTYNEQFF
DNA: TGTGCCAGCAGCCCTCAGACTAGCGGTACTTACAATGAGCAGTTCTTC

V: TRBV29-1
D: TRBD2
size: few
J: TRBJ2-4
CDR3: CSASPGLDIQYF
DNA: TGCAGCGCATCACCGGGACTAGACATTCAGTACTTC

V: TRBV7-8
D: .
size: .
J: TRBJ1-1
CDR3: CASSLGGTFPREAFF
DNA: TGTGCCAGCAGCTTGGGAGGGACATTCCCCCGGGAAGCTTTCTTT

V: TRBV5-8
D: TRBD1
size: .
J: TRBJ1-2
CDR3: CASSFGTGDGYTF
DNA: TGTGCCAGCAGCTTTGGGACAGGAGATGGCTACACCTTC

V: TRBV11-3
D: TRBD1
size: few
J: TRBJ2-1
CDR3: CASSWGDRAYNEQFF
DNA: TGTGCCAGCAGTTGGGGGGACAGGGCCTACAATGAGCAGTTCTTC

V: TRBV4-3
D: .
size: .
J: TRBJ1-4
CDR3: CASSQDWEGKLFF
DNA: TGCGCCAGCAGCCAAGATTGGGAGGGAAAACTGTTTTTT

V: TRBV29-1
D: .
size: .
J: TRBJ1-1
CDR3: CSVHLNRAAEAFF
DNA: TGCAGCGTTCACCTAAACCGCGCGGCTGAAGCTTTCTTT

V: TRBV29-1
D: .
size: .
J: TRBJ1-2
CDR3: CSVDGGRRYGYTF
DNA: TGCAGCGTTGATGGCGGGAGGCGTTATGGCTACACCTTC

V: TRBV6-5
D: TRBD1
size: .
J: TRBJ1-2
CDR3: CASSTDRAEVCTF
DNA: TGTGCCAGCAGTACGGACAGGGCAGAGGTTTGCACCTTC

V: TRBV13
D: TRBD1
size: few
J: TRBJ1-2
CDR3: CAGQRGQDYGYTF
DNA: TGTGCCGGCCAAAGGGGGCAGGACTATGGCTACACCTTC

V: TRBV27
D: .
size: .
J: TRBJ2-7
CDR3: CASSLDTSYEQYF
DNA: TGTGCCAGCAGCCTGGACACCTCCTACGAGCAGTACTTC

V: TRBV30
D: .
size: .
J: TRBJ2-7
CDR3: CAWSVGGAYEQYF
DNA: TGTGCCTGGAGTGTAGGGGGGGCCTACGAGCAGTACTTC

V: TRBV4-1
D: .
size: .
J: TRBJ1-2
CDR3: CASSQDPAGSSGYTF
DNA: TGCGCCAGCAGCCAAGACCCCGCGGGCAGCAGTGGCTACACCTTC